This is a list of T cell receptor beta chains from one sample in a study of CD8 T cells in Susac syndrome. TCRdb reanalysed the immunoSEQ multiplex PCR reads using MiXCR and keeps one entry per CDR3 protein. The table lists 250,000 to 350,000 distinct CDR3 sequences, roughly 94% of them singletons, with roughly 0.064% in the top ten. The material sequenced was CD4+ T cells from PBMCs. These receptors all stem from a human donor with multiple sclerosis. Both conserved end residues are part of each CDR3. Each record gives: V gene, D gene, clone size, J gene, CDR3 DNA, CDR3 protein. The D gene is left open where the match is weak. Only part of the rows carry a size: once, few, many, or a class if the clone is expanded.

v_gene: TRBV5-1; d_gene: NA; abundance: NA; j_gene: TRBJ1-4; CDR3nt: TGCGCCAGCAGCTTACTCGGGGGAACTAATGAAAAACTGTTTTTT; CDR3aa: CASSLLGGTNEKLFF
v_gene: TRBV7-6; d_gene: NA; abundance: once; j_gene: TRBJ1-5; CDR3nt: TGTGCCAGCAGCTTAGAGGGGCGCAATCAGCCCCAGCATTTT; CDR3aa: CASSLEGRNQPQHF
v_gene: TRBV4-2; d_gene: NA; abundance: NA; j_gene: TRBJ1-2; CDR3nt: TGTGCCAGCAGCCAAGTTCGGGGGACCCCTGAAGGTGGCTACACCTTC; CDR3aa: CASSQVRGTPEGGYTF
v_gene: TRBV11-2; d_gene: NA; abundance: NA; j_gene: TRBJ1-5; CDR3nt: TGTGCCAGCAGCTTAGGTGGGCTGGCAGGAGTCTATAGCAATCAGCCCCAGCATTTT; CDR3aa: CASSLGGLAGVYSNQPQHF
v_gene: TRBV5-4; d_gene: TRBD2; abundance: NA; j_gene: TRBJ2-1; CDR3nt: TGTGCCAGCAGCTTGGGGAATAGCGGGATTGATGAGCAGTTCTTC; CDR3aa: CASSLGNSGIDEQFF
v_gene: TRBV5-4; d_gene: NA; abundance: NA; j_gene: TRBJ2-2; CDR3nt: TGTGCCAGCAGCTTAGCCCTAAGGAACACCGGGGAGCTGTTTTTT; CDR3aa: CASSLALRNTGELFF
v_gene: TRBV23-1; d_gene: NA; abundance: once; j_gene: TRBJ1-4; CDR3nt: TGCGCCAGCAGTCAAGTCGCCGGGACTTCTAATGAAAAACTGTTTTTT; CDR3aa: CASSQVAGTSNEKLFF
v_gene: TRBV18; d_gene: NA; abundance: NA; j_gene: TRBJ1-5; CDR3nt: TGTGCCAGCTCACCCTCTACAGAGATACAGCCCCAGCATTTT; CDR3aa: CASSPSTEIQPQHF
v_gene: TRBV21-1; d_gene: NA; abundance: NA; j_gene: TRBJ2-5; CDR3nt: TGTGCCAGGGGGTCGACAGGCCAAGAGACCCAGTACTTC; CDR3aa: CARGSTGQETQYF
v_gene: TRBV12-3/TRBV12-4; d_gene: TRBD1; abundance: NA; j_gene: TRBJ1-5; CDR3nt: TGTGCCAGCACCTTAGGTGCAGGGGGCGATCAGCCCCAGCATTTT; CDR3aa: CASTLGAGGDQPQHF
v_gene: TRBV5-4; d_gene: TRBD1; abundance: NA; j_gene: TRBJ1-2; CDR3nt: TGTGCCAGCAGCGGGGACAGGGGGCAGAACTATGGCTACACCTTC; CDR3aa: CASSGDRGQNYGYTF
v_gene: TRBV6-5; d_gene: TRBD2; abundance: NA; j_gene: TRBJ2-1; CDR3nt: TGTGCCAGCAGTAAGCGGGAAGGATATGAGCAGTTCTTC; CDR3aa: CASSKREGYEQFF
v_gene: TRBV29-1; d_gene: TRBD2; abundance: NA; j_gene: TRBJ2-4; CDR3nt: TGCAGCGTTGAGAGACTAGCTCGGGCCAAAAACATTCAGTACTTC; CDR3aa: CSVERLARAKNIQYF
v_gene: TRBV12-3/TRBV12-4; d_gene: NA; abundance: NA; j_gene: TRBJ2-1; CDR3nt: TGTGCCAGCAGTTTAGCCGGGACAGCGGGGCCCCACGGCGATGAGCAGTTCTTC; CDR3aa: CASSLAGTAGPHGDEQFF
v_gene: TRBV24-1; d_gene: TRBD2; abundance: NA; j_gene: TRBJ2-1; CDR3nt: TGTGCCATCGGACAGCGGGGGTACAATGAGCAGTTCTTC; CDR3aa: CAIGQRGYNEQFF
v_gene: TRBV18; d_gene: TRBD2; abundance: NA; j_gene: TRBJ2-7; CDR3nt: TGTGCCAGCTCACCGGCCAGCGGGGGACCTTACGAGCAGTACTTC; CDR3aa: CASSPASGGPYEQYF
v_gene: TRBV2; d_gene: NA; abundance: NA; j_gene: TRBJ2-7; CDR3nt: TGTGCCAGCAGTTTTGCGGGTGCTACCTACGAGCAGTACTTC; CDR3aa: CASSFAGATYEQYF
v_gene: TRBV29-1; d_gene: NA; abundance: NA; j_gene: TRBJ1-1; CDR3nt: TGCAGCGGACTCCGGGACCCACCTCCCGCTGAAGCTTTCTTT; CDR3aa: CSGLRDPPPAEAFF
v_gene: TRBV3-1; d_gene: NA; abundance: NA; j_gene: TRBJ1-5; CDR3nt: TGTGCCAGCAGCCAGGGAGGGGGACATCAGCCCCAGCATTTT; CDR3aa: CASSQGGGHQPQHF
v_gene: TRBV12-3/TRBV12-4; d_gene: TRBD2; abundance: NA; j_gene: TRBJ2-7; CDR3nt: TGTGCCAGCAGTCCCTCTAGCGGGAGAAGCCACGAGCAGTACTTC; CDR3aa: CASSPSSGRSHEQYF
v_gene: TRBV5-6; d_gene: TRBD1; abundance: NA; j_gene: TRBJ1-1; CDR3nt: TGTGCCAGCAGCTTAGTGGGCAGGGGGTACACTGAAGCTTTCTTT; CDR3aa: CASSLVGRGYTEAFF
v_gene: TRBV11-2; d_gene: TRBD1; abundance: NA; j_gene: TRBJ2-5; CDR3nt: TGTGCCAGCAGCCCTCATGGGACAGGGGGCGTCGAGACCCAGTACTTC; CDR3aa: CASSPHGTGGVETQYF
v_gene: TRBV29-1; d_gene: TRBD2; abundance: NA; j_gene: TRBJ2-1; CDR3nt: TGCACCGTCGCTACTAGCGGCGTCTACAATGAGCAGTTCTTC; CDR3aa: CTVATSGVYNEQFF
v_gene: TRBV7-9; d_gene: NA; abundance: once; j_gene: TRBJ1-1; CDR3nt: TGTGCCAGCAGCCGCGGAGAGGGACCTATGAACACTGAAGCTTTCTTT; CDR3aa: CASSRGEGPMNTEAFF
v_gene: TRBV20-1; d_gene: NA; abundance: NA; j_gene: TRBJ2-5; CDR3nt: TGCAGTGCTAGTAGTGGGAGAAAGACCCAGTACTTC; CDR3aa: CSASSGRKTQYF
v_gene: TRBV27; d_gene: NA; abundance: NA; j_gene: TRBJ1-5; CDR3nt: TGTGCCAGCAGTTGGGCTGGACATGCGAATCAGCCCCAGCATTTT; CDR3aa: CASSWAGHANQPQHF
v_gene: TRBV20-1; d_gene: TRBD2; abundance: once; j_gene: TRBJ2-3; CDR3nt: TGCAGTGCTAGAGCACTAGCGGGAGCCGGGCCCCGCACAGATACGCAGTATTTT; CDR3aa: CSARALAGAGPRTDTQYF
v_gene: TRBV12-3/TRBV12-4; d_gene: NA; abundance: NA; j_gene: TRBJ2-5; CDR3nt: TGTGCCAGCAGCCCTGGCCCGGGAGCCCAAGAGACCCAGTACTTC; CDR3aa: CASSPGPGAQETQYF
v_gene: TRBV4-1; d_gene: NA; abundance: NA; j_gene: TRBJ2-2; CDR3nt: TGCGCCAGCAGCCAAGTTCAGGCCCAAAGACGGACCGGGGAGCTGTTTTTT; CDR3aa: CASSQVQAQRRTGELFF
v_gene: TRBV24-1; d_gene: NA; abundance: NA; j_gene: TRBJ2-5; CDR3nt: TGTGCCACCAGTGACCCCAACCTGCCCCAGTACTTC; CDR3aa: CATSDPNLPQYF
v_gene: TRBV2; d_gene: TRBD2; abundance: NA; j_gene: TRBJ2-5; CDR3nt: TGTGCCAGCAGTGTCGGACTAGCGAACCGCGAGACCCAGTACTTC; CDR3aa: CASSVGLANRETQYF
v_gene: TRBV18; d_gene: NA; abundance: NA; j_gene: TRBJ1-1; CDR3nt: TGTGCCAGCTCACCGACCGAATACTTCGAAGCTTTCTTT; CDR3aa: CASSPTEYFEAFF
v_gene: TRBV5-1; d_gene: NA; abundance: NA; j_gene: TRBJ1-6; CDR3nt: TGCGCCAGCAGCTTGGAGGCGGGCGGCCTTAATTCACCCCTCCACTTT; CDR3aa: CASSLEAGGLNSPLHF
v_gene: TRBV7-9; d_gene: NA; abundance: once; j_gene: TRBJ1-1; CDR3nt: TGTGCCAGCAGCCACCAGACCCGAAACACTGAAGCTTTCTTT; CDR3aa: CASSHQTRNTEAFF
v_gene: TRBV5-1; d_gene: NA; abundance: NA; j_gene: TRBJ2-3; CDR3nt: TGCGCCAGCAGCCCCGGTCTCGACGGCAGCACAGATACGCAGTATTTT; CDR3aa: CASSPGLDGSTDTQYF
v_gene: TRBV6-5; d_gene: NA; abundance: NA; j_gene: TRBJ1-1; CDR3nt: TGTGCCAGCAGAAATGGGGGCGGGACAGAAGCTTTCTTT; CDR3aa: CASRNGGGTEAFF
v_gene: TRBV7-2; d_gene: NA; abundance: NA; j_gene: TRBJ1-1; CDR3nt: TGTGCCAGCAGCTTCCATTCACTAGCTGAAGCTTTCTTT; CDR3aa: CASSFHSLAEAFF
v_gene: TRBV4-2; d_gene: NA; abundance: NA; j_gene: TRBJ1-1; CDR3nt: TGTGCCAGCAGCCAAGAAAAGGAAAACACTGAAGCTTTCTTT; CDR3aa: CASSQEKENTEAFF
v_gene: TRBV7-2; d_gene: TRBD2; abundance: NA; j_gene: TRBJ2-3; CDR3nt: TGTGCCAGCAGCCCGTGGAGCGGGAGGGACACAGATACGCAGTATTTT; CDR3aa: CASSPWSGRDTDTQYF
v_gene: TRBV11-3; d_gene: NA; abundance: NA; j_gene: TRBJ2-1; CDR3nt: TGTGCCAGCAGCTTAGGAGGTAGATGGCCCTACAATGAGCAGTTCTTC; CDR3aa: CASSLGGRWPYNEQFF
v_gene: TRBV12-3/TRBV12-4; d_gene: TRBD1; abundance: few; j_gene: TRBJ1-2; CDR3nt: TGTGCCAGCAGTCCGGGACAGGGGGCGGGAGGCTACACCTTC; CDR3aa: CASSPGQGAGGYTF
v_gene: TRBV6-2/TRBV6-3; d_gene: TRBD2; abundance: NA; j_gene: TRBJ2-3; CDR3nt: TGTGCCAGCAGTTACGCGGGAGCTAGCACAGATACGCAGTATTTT; CDR3aa: CASSYAGASTDTQYF
v_gene: TRBV12-3/TRBV12-4; d_gene: NA; abundance: NA; j_gene: TRBJ1-2; CDR3nt: TGTGCCAGCGTTCGGGAGGGATCCTATGGCTACACTTTC; CDR3aa: CASVREGSYGYTF
v_gene: TRBV7-2; d_gene: TRBD2; abundance: NA; j_gene: TRBJ2-1; CDR3nt: TGTGCCAGCAGCTTATCAACAGGGCCGGGACTAGCTCAGTTCTTC; CDR3aa: CASSLSTGPGLAQFF
v_gene: TRBV5-1; d_gene: NA; abundance: NA; j_gene: TRBJ2-5; CDR3nt: TGCGCCAGCAGCTTTAGGCCAGAAGAGACCCAGTACTTC; CDR3aa: CASSFRPEETQYF
v_gene: TRBV2; d_gene: NA; abundance: NA; j_gene: TRBJ1-5; CDR3nt: TGTGCCAGCGGCCCGGAGGAGTTCAGGCTTGGTTACCAGCCCCAGCATTTT; CDR3aa: CASGPEEFRLGYQPQHF
v_gene: TRBV7-9; d_gene: NA; abundance: few; j_gene: TRBJ1-2; CDR3nt: TGTGCCAGCAGCTTAGGCAGGGAAGGCTACACCTTC; CDR3aa: CASSLGREGYTF
v_gene: TRBV20-1; d_gene: TRBD2; abundance: NA; j_gene: TRBJ2-3; CDR3nt: TGCAGTGCTCCTAGCGGGGGGTCCACAGATACGCAGTATTTT; CDR3aa: CSAPSGGSTDTQYF
v_gene: TRBV13; d_gene: NA; abundance: NA; j_gene: TRBJ1-1; CDR3nt: TGTGCCAGCAGCCCTTCTGGGGTTGAGGCTTTCTTT; CDR3aa: CASSPSGVEAFF
v_gene: TRBV29-1; d_gene: NA; abundance: once; j_gene: TRBJ1-1; CDR3nt: TGCAGCGCACGGGGGAACAGGGACACTGAAGCTTTCTTT; CDR3aa: CSARGNRDTEAFF
v_gene: TRBV20-1; d_gene: TRBD2; abundance: NA; j_gene: TRBJ2-1; CDR3nt: TGCAGTGCCACACCGGGACTAGCGGGAGAATACAATGAGCAGTTCTTC; CDR3aa: CSATPGLAGEYNEQFF
v_gene: TRBV29-1; d_gene: NA; abundance: NA; j_gene: TRBJ1-1; CDR3nt: TGCAGCGTTGGGGAGAGAACGAACACTGAAGCTTTCTTT; CDR3aa: CSVGERTNTEAFF
v_gene: TRBV19; d_gene: NA; abundance: NA; j_gene: TRBJ2-1; CDR3nt: TGTGCCACCCTGGGGGGAAATGAGCAGTTCTTC; CDR3aa: CATLGGNEQFF
v_gene: TRBV6-2/TRBV6-3; d_gene: TRBD1; abundance: NA; j_gene: TRBJ1-4; CDR3nt: TGTGCCAGCAGTTTGACAGGGAACTATAATGAAAAACTGTTTTTT; CDR3aa: CASSLTGNYNEKLFF
v_gene: TRBV6-5; d_gene: NA; abundance: NA; j_gene: TRBJ2-7; CDR3nt: TGTGCCAGCAGTTACCGTACAGCCTACGAGCAGTACTTC; CDR3aa: CASSYRTAYEQYF
v_gene: TRBV29-1; d_gene: NA; abundance: once; j_gene: TRBJ2-1; CDR3nt: TGCAGCGTTGTCACAGGGTCCTACAATGAGCAGTTCTTC; CDR3aa: CSVVTGSYNEQFF
v_gene: TRBV29-1; d_gene: NA; abundance: NA; j_gene: TRBJ1-4; CDR3nt: TGCAGCGCCGGGGACCGAATCTCGGGCACTAATGAAAAACTGTTTTTT; CDR3aa: CSAGDRISGTNEKLFF
v_gene: TRBV29-1; d_gene: NA; abundance: NA; j_gene: TRBJ1-5; CDR3nt: TGCAGCGTCCGCGGGGGAAGCAATCAGCCCCAGCATTTT; CDR3aa: CSVRGGSNQPQHF
v_gene: TRBV6-2/TRBV6-3; d_gene: NA; abundance: NA; j_gene: TRBJ1-5; CDR3nt: TGTGCCAGCGATGAGACCCCATGGTCTCAGCCCCAGCATTTT; CDR3aa: CASDETPWSQPQHF
v_gene: TRBV5-4; d_gene: TRBD2; abundance: NA; j_gene: TRBJ2-1; CDR3nt: TGTGCCAGCAGCTACGGGACTAGCGGGGCCTACAATGAGCAGTTCTTC; CDR3aa: CASSYGTSGAYNEQFF